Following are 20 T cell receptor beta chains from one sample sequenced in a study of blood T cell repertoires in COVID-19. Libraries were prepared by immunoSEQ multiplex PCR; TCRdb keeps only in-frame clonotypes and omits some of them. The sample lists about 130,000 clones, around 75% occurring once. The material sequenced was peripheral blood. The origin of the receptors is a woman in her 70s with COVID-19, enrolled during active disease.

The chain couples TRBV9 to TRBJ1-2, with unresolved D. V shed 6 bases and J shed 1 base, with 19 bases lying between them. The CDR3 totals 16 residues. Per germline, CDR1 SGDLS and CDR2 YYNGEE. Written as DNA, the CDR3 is TGTGCCAGCACCAGAGTCTCGGGAGGGAATAACTATGGCTACACCTTC. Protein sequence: CASTRVSGGNNYGYTF.

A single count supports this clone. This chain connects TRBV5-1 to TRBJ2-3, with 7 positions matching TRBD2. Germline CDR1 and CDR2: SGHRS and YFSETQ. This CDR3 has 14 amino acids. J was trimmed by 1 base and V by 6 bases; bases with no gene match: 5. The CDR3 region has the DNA TGCGCCAGCAAATTCAGCGGGGGCACAGATACGCAGTATTTT. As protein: CASKFSGGTDTQYF.

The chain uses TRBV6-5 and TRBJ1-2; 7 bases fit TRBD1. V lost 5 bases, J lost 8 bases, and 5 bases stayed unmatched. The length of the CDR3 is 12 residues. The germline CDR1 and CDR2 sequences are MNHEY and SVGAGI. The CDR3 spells CASSPQGGGYTF. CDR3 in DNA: TGTGCCAGCAGTCCCCAGGGGGGAGGCTACACCTTC.

The CDR3 sequence: CASRWGVSETQYF. CDR3 bases: TGTGCCAGCAGGTGGGGAGTATCTGAGACCCAGTACTTC. V usage is TRBV2 and J usage is TRBJ2-5, with a weak D call TRBD2 (5 bases). Per germline, CDR1 SNHLY and CDR2 FYNNEI. V lost 6 bases to trimming and J lost 5 bases, with 13 bases between them. CDR3 length equals 13 residues. The full variable domain, in which reference TRBV2 and TRBJ2-5 provide the parts outside the CDR3, is EPEVTQTPSHQVTQMGQEVILRCVPISNHLYFYWYRQILGQKVEFLVSFYNNEISEKSEIFDDQFSVERPDGSNFTLKIRSTKLEDSAMYFCASRWGVSETQYFGPGTRLLVL.

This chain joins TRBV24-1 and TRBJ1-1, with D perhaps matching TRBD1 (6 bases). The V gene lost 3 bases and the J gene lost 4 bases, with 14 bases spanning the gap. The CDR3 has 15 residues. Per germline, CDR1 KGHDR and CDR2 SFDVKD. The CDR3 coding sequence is TGTGCCACCAGTGATGGCGGAACAGGGCCCACTGAAGCTTTCTTT. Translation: CATSDGGTGPTEAFF.

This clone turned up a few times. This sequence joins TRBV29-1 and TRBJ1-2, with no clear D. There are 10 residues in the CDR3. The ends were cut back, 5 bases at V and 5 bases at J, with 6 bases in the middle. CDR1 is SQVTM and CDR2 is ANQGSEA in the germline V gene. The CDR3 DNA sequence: TGCAGCGTTCCGGAGTATGGCTACACCTTC. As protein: CSVPEYGYTF.

DNA of the CDR3: TGTGCCAGTAGTGGATGGGACAGGGGGTCTGATGGCTACACCTTC. Its protein product is CASSGWDRGSDGYTF. The V gene is TRBV19, the J gene TRBJ1-2; the match to TRBD1 covers 11 bases. J gave up 6 bases and V 5 bases, and 8 bases lay outside the gene matches. Germline CDR1 LNHDA, CDR2 SQIVND (reference sequence). CDR3 size: 15 residues.

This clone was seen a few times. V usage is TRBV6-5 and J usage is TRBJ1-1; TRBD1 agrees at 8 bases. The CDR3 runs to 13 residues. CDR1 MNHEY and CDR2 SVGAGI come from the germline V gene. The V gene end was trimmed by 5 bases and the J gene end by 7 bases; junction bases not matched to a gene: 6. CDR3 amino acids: CASSLTGAGEAFF. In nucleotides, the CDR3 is TGTGCCAGCAGTCTGACAGGGGCCGGTGAAGCTTTCTTT.

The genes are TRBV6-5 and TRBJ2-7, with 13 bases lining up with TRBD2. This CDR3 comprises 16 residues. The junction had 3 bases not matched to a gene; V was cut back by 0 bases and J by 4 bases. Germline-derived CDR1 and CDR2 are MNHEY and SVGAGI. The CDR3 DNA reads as TGTGCCAGCAGTTACTCGCGGACTAGCGGGGGTTACGAGCAGTACTTC. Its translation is CASSYSRTSGGYEQYF.

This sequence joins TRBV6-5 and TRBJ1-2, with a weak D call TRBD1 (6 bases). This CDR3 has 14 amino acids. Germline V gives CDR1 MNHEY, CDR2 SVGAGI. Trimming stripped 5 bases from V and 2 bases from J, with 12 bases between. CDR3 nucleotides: TGTGCCAGCAGTAATGGACAGAGCAACTATGGCTACACCTTC. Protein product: CASSNGQSNYGYTF.

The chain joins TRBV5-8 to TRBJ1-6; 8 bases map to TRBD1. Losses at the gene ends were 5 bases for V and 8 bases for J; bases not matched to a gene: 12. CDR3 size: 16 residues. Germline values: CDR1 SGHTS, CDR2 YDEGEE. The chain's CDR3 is CASRPFRDRIYSPLHF. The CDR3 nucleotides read TGTGCCAGCAGGCCATTCCGGGACAGGATTTATTCACCCCTCCACTTT.

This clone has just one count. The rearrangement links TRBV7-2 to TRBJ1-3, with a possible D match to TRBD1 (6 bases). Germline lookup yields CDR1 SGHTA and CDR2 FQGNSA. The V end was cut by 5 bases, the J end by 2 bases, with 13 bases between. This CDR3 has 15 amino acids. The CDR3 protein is CASSERTAPGNTIYF. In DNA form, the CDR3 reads TGTGCCAGCAGCGAACGGACAGCCCCTGGAAACACCATATATTTT.

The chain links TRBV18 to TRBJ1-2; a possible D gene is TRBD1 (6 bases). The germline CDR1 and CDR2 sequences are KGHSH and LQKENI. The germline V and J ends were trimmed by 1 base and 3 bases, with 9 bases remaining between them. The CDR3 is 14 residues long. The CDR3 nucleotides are TGTGCCAGCTCACCACGGGCAGGGGACTATGGCTACACCTTC. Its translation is CASSPRAGDYGYTF.

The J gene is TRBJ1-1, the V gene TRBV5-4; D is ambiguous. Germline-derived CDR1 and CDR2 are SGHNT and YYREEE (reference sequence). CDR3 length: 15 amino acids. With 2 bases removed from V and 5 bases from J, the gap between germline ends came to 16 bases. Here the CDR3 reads CASSFEAGRGTEAFF. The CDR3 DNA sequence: TGTGCCAGCAGCTTTGAGGCGGGGAGAGGGACTGAAGCTTTCTTT. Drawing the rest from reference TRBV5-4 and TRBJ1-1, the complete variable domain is ETGVTQSPTHLIKTRGQQVTLRCSSQSGHNTVSWYQQALGQGPQFIFQYYREEENGRGNFPPRFSGLQFPNYSSELNVNALELDDSALYLCASSFEAGRGTEAFFGQGTRLTVV.

The CDR3 is CASSPSQTGSQKLFF. The DNA of the CDR3 is TGTGCCAGCAGCCCCTCTCAGACAGGCTCACAAAAACTGTTTTTT. This chain uses TRBV3-1 (or the pseudogene TRBV3-2) with TRBJ1-4, with D maybe TRBD1 (6 bases). V lost 4 bases and J 9 bases, leaving 18 bases between the germline ends. The CDR3 extends over 15 amino acids. The germline V gene encodes CDR1 LGHDT and CDR2 YNNKEL (reference sequence).

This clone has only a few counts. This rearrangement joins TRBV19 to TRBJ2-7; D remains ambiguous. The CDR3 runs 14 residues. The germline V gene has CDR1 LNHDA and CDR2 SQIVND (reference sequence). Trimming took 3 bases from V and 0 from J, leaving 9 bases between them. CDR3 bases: TGTGCCAGTAGTATCTCCCGGAGCTCCTACGAGCAGTACTTC. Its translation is CASSISRSSYEQYF.

The CDR3 loop is CSATGPLNQPQHF. In DNA form, the CDR3 reads TGCAGCGCGACAGGTCCCCTTAATCAGCCCCAGCATTTT. The chain is built from TRBV29-1 and TRBJ1-5; tentatively, D is TRBD1 (6 bases). The length of the CDR3 is 13 residues. Germline V gene data show CDR1 as SQVTM and CDR2 as ANQGSEA. V lost 7 bases and J lost 4, with 14 bases in between.

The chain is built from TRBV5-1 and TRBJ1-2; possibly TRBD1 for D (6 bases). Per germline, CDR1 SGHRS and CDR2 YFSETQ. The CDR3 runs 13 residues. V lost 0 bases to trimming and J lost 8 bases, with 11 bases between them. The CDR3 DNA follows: TGCGCCAGCAGCTTGGCTCAGCAGGGGGGCTACACCTTC. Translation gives CASSLAQQGGYTF.

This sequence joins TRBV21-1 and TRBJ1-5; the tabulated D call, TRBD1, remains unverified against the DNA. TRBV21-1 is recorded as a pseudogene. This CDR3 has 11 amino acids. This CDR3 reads CARNQYQPQHF. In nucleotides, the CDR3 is TGTGCCCGAAACCAGTATCAGCCCCAGCATTTT.

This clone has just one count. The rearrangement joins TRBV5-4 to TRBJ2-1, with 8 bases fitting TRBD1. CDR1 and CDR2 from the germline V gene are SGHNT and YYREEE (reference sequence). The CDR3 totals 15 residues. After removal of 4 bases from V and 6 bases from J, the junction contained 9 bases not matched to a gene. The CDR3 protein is CASSLPGGAGNEQFF. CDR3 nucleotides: TGTGCCAGCAGCCTCCCAGGGGGCGCAGGCAATGAGCAGTTCTTC.